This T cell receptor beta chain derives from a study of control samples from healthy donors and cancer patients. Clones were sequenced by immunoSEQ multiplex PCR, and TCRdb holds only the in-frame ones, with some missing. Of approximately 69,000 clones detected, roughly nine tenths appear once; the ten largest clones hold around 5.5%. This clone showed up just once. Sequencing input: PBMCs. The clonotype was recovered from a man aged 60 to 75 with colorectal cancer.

The chain's CDR3 is CASSIDGLAGGYSYNEQFF. DNA for the CDR3: TGTGCCAGTAGTATAGATGGGCTAGCGGGGGGATACTCCTACAATGAGCAGTTCTTC. The chain has TRBV19 and TRBJ2-1; 11 bases line up with TRBD2. The V gene end was trimmed by 0 bases and the J gene end by 0 bases; junction bases not matched to a gene: 7. The CDR3 has 19 amino acids. Germline loops: CDR1 LNHDA, CDR2 SQIVND (reference sequence).